This T cell receptor beta chain derives from a study of blood T cell repertoires in COVID-19. Produced via immunoSEQ multiplex PCR; TCRdb's table is partial and in-frame only. The sample contains about 310,000 clones, 80% to 90% of which appear only once. The CDR3 covers 15 residues. In germline, CDR1 is SGHDT, CDR2 YYEEEE. Deletions cut 2 bases from V and 4 bases from J, with 13 bases between. Sequences were obtained from peripheral blood. This receptor was obtained from a man in his forties or fifties with active or convalescent COVID-19. The chain uses TRBV5-6 and TRBJ1-3; D is ambiguous. CDR3 coding DNA: TGTGCCAGCAGCTTCCGTTACAGCGGGGGAAACACCATATATTTT. It codes for CASSFRYSGGNTIYF.